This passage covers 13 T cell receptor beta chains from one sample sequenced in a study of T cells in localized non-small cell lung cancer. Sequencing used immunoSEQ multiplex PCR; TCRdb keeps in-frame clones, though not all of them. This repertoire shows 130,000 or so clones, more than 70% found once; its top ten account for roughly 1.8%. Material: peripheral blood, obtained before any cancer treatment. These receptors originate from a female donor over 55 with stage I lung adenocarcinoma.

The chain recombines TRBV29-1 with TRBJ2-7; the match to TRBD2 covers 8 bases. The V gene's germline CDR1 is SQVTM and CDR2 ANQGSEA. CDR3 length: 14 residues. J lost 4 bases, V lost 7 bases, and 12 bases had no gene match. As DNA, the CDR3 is TGCAGCGCCGGGGGGGGCCAAAGGGCTTACGAGCAGTACTTC. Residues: CSAGGGQRAYEQYF.

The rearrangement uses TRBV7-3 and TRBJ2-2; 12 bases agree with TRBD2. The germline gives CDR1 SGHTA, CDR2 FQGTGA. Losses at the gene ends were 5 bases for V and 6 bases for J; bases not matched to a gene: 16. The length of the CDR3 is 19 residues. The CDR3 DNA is TGTGCCAGCAGCCAGCGCCCGACTAGCGGGAGTACTAGGGCCGGGGAGCTGTTTTTT. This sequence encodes CASSQRPTSGSTRAGELFF. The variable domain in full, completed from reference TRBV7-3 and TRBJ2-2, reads GAGVSQTPSNKVTEKGKYVELRCDPISGHTALYWYRQSLGQGPEFLIYFQGTGAADDSGLPNDRFFAVRPEGSVSTLKIQRTERGDSAVYLCASSQRPTSGSTRAGELFFGEGSRLTVL.

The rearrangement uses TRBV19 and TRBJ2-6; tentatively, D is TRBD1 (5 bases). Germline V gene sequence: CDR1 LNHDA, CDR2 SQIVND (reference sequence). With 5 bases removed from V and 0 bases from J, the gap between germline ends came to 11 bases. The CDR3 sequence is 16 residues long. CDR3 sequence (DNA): TGTGCCAGTAGTCGATTCAGGGACTCTGGGGCCAACGTCCTGACTTTC. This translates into CASSRFRDSGANVLTF.

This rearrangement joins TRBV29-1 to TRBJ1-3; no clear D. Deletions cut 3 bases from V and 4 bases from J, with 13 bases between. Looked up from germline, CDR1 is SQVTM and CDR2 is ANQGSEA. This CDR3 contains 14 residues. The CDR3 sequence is CSVEGAEAGNTIYF. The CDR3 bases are TGCAGCGTTGAGGGAGCTGAGGCGGGAAACACCATATATTTT.

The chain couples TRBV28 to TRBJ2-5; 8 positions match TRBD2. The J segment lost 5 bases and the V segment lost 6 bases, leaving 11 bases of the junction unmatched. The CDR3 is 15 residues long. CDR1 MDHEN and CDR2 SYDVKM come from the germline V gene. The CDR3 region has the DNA TGTGCCAGCAGGGGTAGCGGGAAGTCTTTGGAGACCCAGTACTTC. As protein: CASRGSGKSLETQYF.

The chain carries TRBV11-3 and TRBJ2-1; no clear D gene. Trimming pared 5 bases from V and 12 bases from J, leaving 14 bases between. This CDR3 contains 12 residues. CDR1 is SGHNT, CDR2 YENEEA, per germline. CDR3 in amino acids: CASSPSTDRQFF. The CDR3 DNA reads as TGTGCCAGCAGCCCTTCGACTGATCGGCAGTTCTTC.

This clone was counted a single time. CDR3: CASSGQGFGNTIYF. CDR3 sequence (DNA): TGTGCCAGCAGCGGACAGGGGTTCGGAAACACCATATATTTT. This sequence joins TRBV5-4 and TRBJ1-3, with TRBD1 matching 9 bases. CDR3 length equals 14 residues. Losses at the gene ends were 4 bases for V and 4 bases for J; bases not matched to a gene: 3. CDR1 and CDR2 (germline): SGHNT, YYREEE (reference sequence).

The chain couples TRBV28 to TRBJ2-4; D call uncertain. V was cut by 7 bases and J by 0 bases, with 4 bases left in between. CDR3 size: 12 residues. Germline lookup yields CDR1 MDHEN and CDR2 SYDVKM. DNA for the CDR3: TGTGCCAGCAATGGAGCCAAAAACATTCAGTACTTC. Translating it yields CASNGAKNIQYF.

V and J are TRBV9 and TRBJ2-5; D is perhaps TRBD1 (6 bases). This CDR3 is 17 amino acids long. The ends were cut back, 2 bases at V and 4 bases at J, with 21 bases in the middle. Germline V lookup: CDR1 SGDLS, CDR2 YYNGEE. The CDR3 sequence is CASSVGRGITIPETQYF. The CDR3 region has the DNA TGTGCCAGCAGCGTCGGCAGGGGCATAACCATTCCAGAGACCCAGTACTTC.

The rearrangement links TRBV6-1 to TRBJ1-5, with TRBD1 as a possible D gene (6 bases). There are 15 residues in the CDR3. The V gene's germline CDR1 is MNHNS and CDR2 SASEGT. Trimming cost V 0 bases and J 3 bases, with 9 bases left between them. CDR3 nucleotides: TGTGCCAGCAGTGAAGCAGGGGGGTTCAATCAGCCCCAGCATTTT. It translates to CASSEAGGFNQPQHF.

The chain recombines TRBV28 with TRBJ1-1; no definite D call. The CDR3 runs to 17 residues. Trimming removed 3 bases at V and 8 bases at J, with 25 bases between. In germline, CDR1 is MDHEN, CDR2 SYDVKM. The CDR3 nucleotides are TGTGCCAGCAGTTTCGAGGGAGTAAACTTCGCCCAGAAAGAAGCTTTCTTT. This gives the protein CASSFEGVNFAQKEAFF.

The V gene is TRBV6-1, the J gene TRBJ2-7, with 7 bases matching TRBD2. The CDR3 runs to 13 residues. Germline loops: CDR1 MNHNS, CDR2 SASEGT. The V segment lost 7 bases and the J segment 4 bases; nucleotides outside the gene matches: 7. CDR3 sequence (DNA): TGTGCCAGCATCGGGGGAGGGCTTTACGAGCAGTACTTC. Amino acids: CASIGGGLYEQYF.

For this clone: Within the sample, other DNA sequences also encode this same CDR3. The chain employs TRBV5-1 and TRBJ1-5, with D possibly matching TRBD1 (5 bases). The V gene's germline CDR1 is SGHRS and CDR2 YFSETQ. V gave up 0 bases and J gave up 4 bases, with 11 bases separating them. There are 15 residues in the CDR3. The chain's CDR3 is CASSLEGGGNQPQHF. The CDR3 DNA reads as TGCGCCAGCAGCTTGGAAGGTGGGGGGAATCAGCCCCAGCATTTT.